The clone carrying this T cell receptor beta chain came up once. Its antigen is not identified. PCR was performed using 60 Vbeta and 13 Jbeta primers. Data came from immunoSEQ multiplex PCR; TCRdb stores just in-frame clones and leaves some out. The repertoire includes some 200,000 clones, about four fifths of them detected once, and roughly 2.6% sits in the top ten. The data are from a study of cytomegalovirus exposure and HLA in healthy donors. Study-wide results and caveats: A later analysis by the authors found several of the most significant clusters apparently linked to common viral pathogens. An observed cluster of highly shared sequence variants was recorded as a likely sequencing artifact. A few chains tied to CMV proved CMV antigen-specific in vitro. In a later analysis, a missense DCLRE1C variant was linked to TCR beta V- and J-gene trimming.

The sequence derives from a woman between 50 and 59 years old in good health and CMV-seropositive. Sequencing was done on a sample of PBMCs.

The CDR3 nucleotides read TGTGCCAGCAGCTTAGGATCCGGGCAGGGAGGGTATGGCTACACCTTC. It is translated as CASSLGSGQGGYGYTF. The chain has TRBV7-9 and TRBJ1-2; D is possibly TRBD1 (5 bases). The CDR3 length is 16 residues. CDR1 is SEHNR, CDR2 FQNEAQ, per germline (reference sequence). V lost 1 base, J lost 5 bases, and 17 bases lay in between.